This T cell receptor beta chain was identified during a study of T cells after yellow fever vaccination. V was cut by 7 bases and J by 2 bases, with 15 bases left in between. This CDR3 has 14 amino acids. Germline loops: CDR1 SGHRS, CDR2 YFSETQ. TCRdb itself ran the 5' RACE reads through MiXCR, one entry per CDR3 protein. Found here are about 630,000 distinct CDR3 sequences, 9% to 15% of them singletons; the top ten hold about 15%. Sequenced here: PBMCs, sampled on the day of the yellow fever booster vaccination. This sequence was found in a man aged 30 to 39 who received the YFV17D yellow fever vaccine. This chain uses TRBV5-1 with TRBJ2-5; D call uncertain. The CDR3 here is CASYQTGGQETQYF. CDR3 bases: TGCGCCAGCTATCAGACGGGCGGACAAGAGACCCAGTACTTC.